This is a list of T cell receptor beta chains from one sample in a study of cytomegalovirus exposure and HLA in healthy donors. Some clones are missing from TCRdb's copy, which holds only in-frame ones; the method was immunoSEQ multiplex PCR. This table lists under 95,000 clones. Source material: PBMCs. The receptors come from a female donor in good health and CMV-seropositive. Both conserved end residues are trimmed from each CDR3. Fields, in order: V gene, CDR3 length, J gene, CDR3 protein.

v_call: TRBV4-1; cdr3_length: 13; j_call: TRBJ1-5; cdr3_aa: ASSQDVGWSEPQH
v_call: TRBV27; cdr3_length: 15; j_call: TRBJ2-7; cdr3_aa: ASRNNENTGASYEQY
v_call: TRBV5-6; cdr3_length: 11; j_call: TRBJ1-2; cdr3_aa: ASSWTGSGGYT
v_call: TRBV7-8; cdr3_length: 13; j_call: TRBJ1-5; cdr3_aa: ASSLQGMGNQPQH
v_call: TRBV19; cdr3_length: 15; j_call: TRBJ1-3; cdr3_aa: AARRGTTSPSGNTIY
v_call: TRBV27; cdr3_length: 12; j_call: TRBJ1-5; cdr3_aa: ASSYRQGVQPQH
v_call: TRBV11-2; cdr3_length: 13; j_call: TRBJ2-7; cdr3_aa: ASSSLAGSSYEQY
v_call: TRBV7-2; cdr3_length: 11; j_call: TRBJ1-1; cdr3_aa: ASSPRRNTEAF
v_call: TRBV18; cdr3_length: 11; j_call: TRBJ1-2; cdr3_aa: ASSPGSNYGYT
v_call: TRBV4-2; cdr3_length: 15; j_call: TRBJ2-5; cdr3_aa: ASSLSTGTSAQETQY
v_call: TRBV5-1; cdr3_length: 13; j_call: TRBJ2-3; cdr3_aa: ASSPKGGDTDTQY
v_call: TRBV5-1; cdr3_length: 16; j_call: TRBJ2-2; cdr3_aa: ASSLDLTGTGMGGELF
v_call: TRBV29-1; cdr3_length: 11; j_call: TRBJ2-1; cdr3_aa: SVGRLAGGEQF
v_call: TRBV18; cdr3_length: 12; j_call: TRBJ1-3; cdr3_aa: ASSQDISGNTIY
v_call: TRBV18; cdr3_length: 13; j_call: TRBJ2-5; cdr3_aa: ASSSPGGGGETQY
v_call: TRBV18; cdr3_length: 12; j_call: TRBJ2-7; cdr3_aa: ASSPRQGVYEQY
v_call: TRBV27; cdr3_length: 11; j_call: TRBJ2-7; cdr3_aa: ASSQTELYEQY
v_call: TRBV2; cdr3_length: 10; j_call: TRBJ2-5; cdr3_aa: ASELGLGTQY
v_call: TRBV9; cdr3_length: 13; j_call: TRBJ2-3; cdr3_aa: ASSEGQGSTDTQY
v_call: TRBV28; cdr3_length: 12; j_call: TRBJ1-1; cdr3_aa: ASKDRRGSLGAF
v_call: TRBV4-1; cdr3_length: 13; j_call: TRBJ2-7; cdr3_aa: ASSLSTGGFDEQY
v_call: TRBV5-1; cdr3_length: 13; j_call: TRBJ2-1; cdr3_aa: ASSPPESSYNEQF